Sequencing of this T cell receptor beta chain was carried out in a study of technical replicates of blood from a few donors. CDR3 length equals 15 residues. V shed 3 bases and J 9 bases; nucleotides not matched to a gene: 13. The germline CDR1 and CDR2 sequences are SQVTM and ANQGSEA. Profiled with immunoSEQ multiplex PCR; TCRdb holds only in-frame clones, not every one. The data show approximately 59,000 clones, around 87% seen once. This sequence was found in a human donor in good health. Some clones in this sample may be carry-over from other donors' samples. The sample was PBMCs. This chain uses TRBV29-1 with TRBJ2-1; TRBD2 matches at 8 bases. The DNA for the CDR3 is TGCAGCGTTGAGTTGGTCCCGGGACTAGGGTTTGAGCAGTTCTTC. Its translation: CSVELVPGLGFEQFF.